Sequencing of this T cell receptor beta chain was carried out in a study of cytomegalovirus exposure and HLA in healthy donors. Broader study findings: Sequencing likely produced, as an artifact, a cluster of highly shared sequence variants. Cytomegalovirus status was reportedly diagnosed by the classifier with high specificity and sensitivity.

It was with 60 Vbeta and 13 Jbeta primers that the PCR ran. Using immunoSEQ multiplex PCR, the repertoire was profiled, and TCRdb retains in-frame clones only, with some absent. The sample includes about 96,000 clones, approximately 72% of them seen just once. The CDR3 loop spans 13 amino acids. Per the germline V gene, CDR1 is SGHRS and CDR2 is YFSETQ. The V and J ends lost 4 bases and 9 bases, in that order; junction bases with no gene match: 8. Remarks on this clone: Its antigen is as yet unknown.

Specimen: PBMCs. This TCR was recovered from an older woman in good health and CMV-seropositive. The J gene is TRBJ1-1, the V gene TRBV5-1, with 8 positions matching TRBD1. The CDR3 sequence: CASSVGGQVKAFF. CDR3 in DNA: TGCGCCAGCAGCGTTGGGGGACAGGTTAAAGCTTTCTTT.